The present T cell receptor (beta chain) was sequenced within a study of blood T cell repertoires in COVID-19. About the research overall: There were acute and convalescent COVID-19 samples, and they came from the United States, Italy and Spain. PBMCs, B-cell-depleted T cells, or T cells provided the cDNA or gDNA that made up the material.

Original methodology: Reference gene primers were amplified, and this amplification served to estimate nucleated cell counts. TCRdb keeps only in-frame clones here, not all; method: immunoSEQ multiplex PCR. For V, J and clone size, that table is used; D and trimming come from the DNA. Here the sample spans 85,000 to 100,000 clones, around 86% being singletons. This CDR3 contains 11 residues. The germline V gene has CDR1 MNHEY and CDR2 SVGAGI. V dropped 5 bases and J dropped 7 bases, with 6 bases sitting between them. The TCR comes from a man in his forties or fifties with active or convalescent COVID-19. Material for sequencing was peripheral blood. The J gene is TRBJ1-5, the V gene TRBV6-5; D might be TRBD1 (5 bases). The CDR3 loop reads CASSQGQPQHF. The CDR3 DNA is TGTGCCAGCAGTCAGGGCCAGCCCCAGCATTTT.